These 28 T cell receptor beta chains were sequenced from one sample in a study of T cells in localized non-small cell lung cancer. Here immunoSEQ multiplex PCR was the method, and the copy in TCRdb shows in-frame clones only, minus some. The sample has 30,000 or so clones, roughly 86% seen once. The sequences come from peripheral blood mononuclear cells, collected before any cancer treatment. The receptor source for this set is a woman aged 40 to 75 with stage III lung adenocarcinoma.

The chain carries TRBV5-4 and TRBJ1-3, with 9 bases matching TRBD1. CDR1 SGHNT and CDR2 YYREEE come from the germline V gene (reference sequence). The CDR3 consists of 15 residues. Trimming took 4 bases from V and 0 from J; bases not matched to a gene: 2. CDR3 region: CASSMGQGSGNTIYF. The CDR3 bases are TGTGCCAGCAGCATGGGACAGGGCTCTGGAAACACCATATATTTT.

The chain links TRBV10-3 to TRBJ1-3; D is possibly TRBD1 (6 bases). This CDR3 comprises 13 residues. The V gene's germline CDR1 is ENHRY and CDR2 SYGVKD. Trimming removed 10 bases from V and 0 bases from J, with 10 bases in between. The CDR3 spells CASRQVSGNTIYF. The CDR3 coding sequence is TGTGCCAGCAGACAGGTCTCTGGAAACACCATATATTTT.

This clone was seen just once. V gene TRBV5-1 combines with J gene TRBJ2-1, with D perhaps matching TRBD1 (5 bases). CDR3 length: 13 amino acids. Germline assignment: CDR1 SGHRS and CDR2 YFSETQ. Trimming took 5 bases from V and 4 from J, leaving 10 bases between them. In DNA form, the CDR3 reads TGCGCCAGCAGGTTCGACAGTTACAATGAGCAGTTCTTC. Translated: CASRFDSYNEQFF.

This clone was counted between two and nine times. The CDR3, as DNA: TGTGCCAGCAGTTTTGACAGCCCCTATAATTCACCCCTCCACTTT. Its protein is CASSFDSPYNSPLHF. The chain links TRBV28 to TRBJ1-6; weak D call: TRBD1 (5 bases). Germline lookup yields CDR1 MDHEN and CDR2 SYDVKM. V lost 3 bases to trimming and J lost 2 bases, with 8 bases between them. The CDR3 runs to 15 residues.

The CDR3 nucleotides read TGTGCCAGCAGCTTGGGGACTAGCGGATACAATGAGCAGTTCTTC. Translated, it gives CASSLGTSGYNEQFF. This chain connects TRBV13 to TRBJ2-1; 11 bases align to TRBD2. Trimming at V came to 3 bases and at J to 4 bases, leaving 2 bases not matched to a gene. The CDR3 is made up of 15 amino acids. Germline CDR1 reads PRHDT; CDR2 reads FYEKMQ (reference sequence).

V is TRBV10-1 and J is TRBJ2-1; the D gene is possibly TRBD2 (5 bases). CDR1 is WNHNN, CDR2 SYGVQD, per germline (reference sequence). Trimming stripped 8 bases from V and 4 bases from J, with 9 bases between. The CDR3 contains 12 residues. CDR3: CASGGEYNEQFF. The CDR3, as DNA: TGCGCCAGCGGTGGGGAGTACAATGAGCAGTTCTTC.

J is TRBJ1-3 and V is TRBV19, with 10 positions matching TRBD1. Germline V gene sequence: CDR1 LNHDA, CDR2 SQIVND (reference sequence). The CDR3 runs to 18 residues. After removal of 2 bases from V and 3 bases from J, the junction contained 10 bases not matched to a gene. This CDR3 is CASSIWARQGAGGNTIYF. The CDR3 DNA sequence: TGTGCCAGTAGTATATGGGCTAGACAGGGGGCAGGTGGAAACACCATATATTTT. The full variable domain, its missing parts supplied by reference TRBV19 and TRBJ1-3, is DGGITQSPKYLFRKEGQNVTLSCEQNLNHDAMYWYRQDPGQGLRLIYYSQIVNDFQKGDIAEGYSVSREKKESFPLTVTSAQKNPTAFYLCASSIWARQGAGGNTIYFGEGSWLTVV.

This CDR3 reads CASTSRSINEQFF. CDR3 bases: TGTGCCAGCACCTCCCGGAGTATCAATGAGCAGTTCTTC. The chain joins TRBV5-8 to TRBJ2-1; D is undetermined. Germline values: CDR1 SGHTS, CDR2 YDEGEE. Trimming took 6 bases from V and 6 from J, leaving 13 bases between them. This CDR3 comprises 13 residues.

This clone was found once. The V and J genes are TRBV6-6 and TRBJ2-2; D may be TRBD2 (5 bases). The CDR3 extends over 15 amino acids. Looked up from germline, CDR1 is MNHNY and CDR2 is SVGAGI (reference sequence). V was shortened by 3 bases and J by 1 base, with 9 bases between the two germline ends. CDR3 sequence reads: CASSYAGLNTGELFF. CDR3 bases: TGTGCCAGCAGTTATGCGGGCCTGAACACCGGGGAGCTGTTTTTT.

The V and J genes are TRBV19 and TRBJ2-1; D is unresolved. V gave up 2 bases and J gave up 2 bases, with 13 bases separating them. Per germline, CDR1 LNHDA and CDR2 SQIVND (reference sequence). CDR3 size: 16 residues. CDR3 coding DNA: TGTGCCAGTAGTATAACCCTCCCGGGTCCCTACAATGAGCAGTTCTTC. Amino acids: CASSITLPGPYNEQFF.

The gene calls are TRBV11-3 and TRBJ2-7; TRBD2 aligns across 8 bases. CDR1 is SGHNT, CDR2 YENEEA, per germline. V dropped 2 bases and J dropped 4; count of bases not matched to a gene: 10. There are 16 residues in the CDR3. The CDR3 sequence is CASSLSKERESYEQYF. The CDR3 bases are TGTGCCAGCAGCTTAAGCAAGGAGCGGGAGTCATACGAGCAGTACTTC.

The chain is built from TRBV7-2 and TRBJ2-1; 10 bases map to TRBD2. CDR1 and CDR2 (germline): SGHTA, FQGNSA. With 5 bases clipped from V and 10 bases from J, the junction kept 11 bases outside the gene matches. The CDR3 is made up of 15 amino acids. CDR3 in amino acids: CASSISGGTIGEQFF. The DNA for the CDR3 is TGTGCCAGCAGCATTAGCGGGGGGACTATTGGGGAGCAGTTCTTC.

V usage is TRBV6-5 and J usage is TRBJ2-7, with 7 bases matching TRBD1. The CDR3 spans 13 residues. The germline gives CDR1 MNHEY, CDR2 SVGAGI. V shed 8 bases, J shed 4 bases, and the junction held 8 bases outside the gene matches. The CDR3 is CASGRDRGYEQYF. Here the CDR3 DNA reads TGTGCCAGCGGCCGGGACAGAGGATACGAGCAGTACTTC.

V usage is TRBV4-3 and J usage is TRBJ1-4, with D perhaps TRBD1 (5 bases). Germline CDR1 LGHNA, CDR2 YSLEER. This CDR3 is built from 13 residues. V lost 8 bases and J 6 bases, leaving 13 bases between the germline ends. The CDR3 region has the DNA TGCGCCAGCGGGGACGGACTTCATGAAAAACTGTTTTTT. Translated, it gives CASGDGLHEKLFF.

V gene TRBV2 combines with J gene TRBJ1-2, with D unclear. The V end lost 5 bases, the J end lost 1 base, and 8 bases lay between the germline ends. The length of the CDR3 is 13 residues. Germline CDR1 reads SNHLY; CDR2 reads FYNNEI. CDR3 residues: CASSSGLNYGYTF. CDR3 DNA sequence: TGTGCCAGCAGTTCAGGCCTTAACTATGGCTACACCTTC.

By frequency in the sample, this clone is medium-sized (0.01 to 0.1%). V gene TRBV29-1 combines with J gene TRBJ2-7, with D perhaps TRBD1 or TRBD2 (5 bases each). V was cut by 4 bases and J by 1 base, with 14 bases left in between. CDR1 and CDR2 (germline): SQVTM, ANQGSEA. The length of the CDR3 is 14 residues. CDR3 DNA: TGCAGCGTTGGAAGTAGGGACGGATCCTACGAGCAGTACTTC. Amino acid sequence: CSVGSRDGSYEQYF.

This rearrangement joins TRBV11-2 to TRBJ1-1; D remains ambiguous. This CDR3 has 13 amino acids. V was pared by 1 base and J by 1 base, with 4 bases between. Germline CDR1 and CDR2: SGHAT and FQNNGV. This chain's CDR3 is CASSLGGNTEAFF. In DNA, the CDR3 is TGTGCCAGCAGCTTAGGGGGGAACACTGAAGCTTTCTTT.

V and J are TRBV19 and TRBJ1-1; D possibly corresponds to TRBD1 (5 bases). V lost 7 bases and J 5 bases, leaving 17 bases between the germline ends. The CDR3 is 14 residues long. Germline V gene lookup returns CDR1 LNHDA and CDR2 SQIVND (reference sequence). CDR3 sequence: CASIPGDLGTEAFF. Written as DNA, the CDR3 is TGTGCCAGTATCCCCGGGGACCTCGGGACTGAAGCTTTCTTT.

The rearrangement joins TRBV6-5 to TRBJ1-1; D is unresolved. Germline values: CDR1 MNHEY, CDR2 SVGAGI. Between the trimmed V and J ends, which lost 0 bases and 6 bases, there was a span of 14 bases. This CDR3 region has 15 residues. In DNA form, the CDR3 reads TGTGCCAGCAGTTACTCGGGGTCCGGAGGTTCTGAAGCTTTCTTT. This translates into CASSYSGSGGSEAFF.

This chain connects TRBV9 to TRBJ1-3; the D is unclear. Germline V gene lookup returns CDR1 SGDLS and CDR2 YYNGEE. Trimming took off 1 base at V and 0 bases at J, with 8 bases between the two ends. This CDR3 has 15 residues. The CDR3 loop is CASSVSGISGNTIYF. CDR3 in DNA: TGTGCCAGCAGCGTATCGGGCATCTCTGGAAACACCATATATTTT.

The rearrangement joins TRBV29-1 to TRBJ1-5, with D possibly being TRBD1 (6 bases). The CDR3 has 13 residues. The V and J ends lost 6 bases and 7 bases respectively, with 16 bases between them. Germline-derived CDR1 and CDR2 are SQVTM and ANQGSEA. CDR3 in amino acids: CSVATGLDQPQHF. In DNA form, the CDR3 reads TGCAGCGTCGCAACAGGGTTAGACCAGCCCCAGCATTTT.

CDR3 sequence reads: CASSPRDRDGYTF. CDR3 coding DNA: TGTGCCAGCTCACCACGGGACAGGGACGGCTACACCTTC. The chain employs TRBV18 and TRBJ1-2; 9 bases align to TRBD1. The germline CDR1 and CDR2 sequences are KGHSH and LQKENI. The junction had 2 bases not matched to a gene; V was cut back by 1 base and J by 8 bases. CDR3 length equals 13 residues.

This chain connects TRBV25-1 to TRBJ2-2; 10 bases match TRBD1. Unmatched junction bases numbered 3, after V lost 1 base and J lost 4 bases. In germline, CDR1 is MGHDK, CDR2 SYGVNS. CDR3 length: 16 residues. The CDR3 DNA reads TGTGCCAGCAGTGAATCGGGGACAGGGGCCACCGGGGAGCTGTTTTTT. It translates to CASSESGTGATGELFF.

V and J are TRBV7-3 and TRBJ2-1; 7 bases are a match to TRBD1. After removal of 5 bases from V and 3 bases from J, the junction contained 4 bases not matched to a gene. The V gene's germline CDR1 is SGHTA and CDR2 FQGTGA. The CDR3 sequence is 14 residues long. DNA for the CDR3: TGTGCCAGCAGCAAACGGACAGGCTACAATGAGCAGTTCTTC. The encoded protein is CASSKRTGYNEQFF.

Note on this clone: This same CDR3 is encoded by further DNA sequences in the sample. V gene TRBV29-1 combines with J gene TRBJ2-7; 8 bases align to TRBD1. Germline V gene lookup returns CDR1 SQVTM and CDR2 ANQGSEA. V dropped 3 bases and J dropped 3; count of bases not matched to a gene: 7. There are 14 residues in the CDR3. This chain's CDR3 is CSVDPGGSGYEQYF. In DNA form, the CDR3 reads TGCAGCGTTGATCCAGGGGGCAGTGGCTACGAGCAGTACTTC.

The CDR3 region is CASSSIGQTSGNTIYF. In DNA, the CDR3 is TGTGCCAGCAGCTCTATCGGACAGACATCTGGAAACACCATATATTTT. The chain has TRBV7-9 and TRBJ1-3, with a tentative D call TRBD1 (6 bases). V was trimmed by 4 bases and J by 1 base, leaving 14 bases between them. Germline CDR1 SEHNR, CDR2 FQNEAQ (reference sequence). This CDR3 is built from 16 residues.

The chain recombines TRBV5-8 with TRBJ1-1, with 7 nucleotides matching TRBD1. The CDR3 runs 13 residues. Per germline, CDR1 SGHTS and CDR2 YDEGEE. The V and J ends lost 4 bases and 9 bases, in that order; junction bases with no gene match: 9. The CDR3: CASSVTGRGKAFF. The DNA of the CDR3 is TGTGCCAGCAGCGTGACAGGGAGGGGGAAAGCTTTCTTT.

The chain recombines TRBV23-1 with TRBJ2-7; D ambiguous. TRBV23-1 counts as an open reading frame of uncertain function. CDR3 length: 16 amino acids. V lost 2 bases and J 3 bases, leaving 17 bases between the germline ends. Here the CDR3 DNA reads TGCGCCAGCAGTCAACCTTCTGGCTTCTTTTTCTACGAGCAGTACTTC. This encodes CASSQPSGFFFYEQYF.